A single sample is the source of the 5 T cell receptor beta chains below, sequenced in a study of cytomegalovirus exposure and HLA in healthy donors. Clones were sequenced by immunoSEQ multiplex PCR, and TCRdb holds only the in-frame ones, with some missing. Of about 130,000 clones detected, 82% appear once; the ten largest clones hold approximately 30%. The specimen sequenced was PBMCs. The receptors derive from a man aged 30 to 45 in good health and CMV-seropositive.

This sequence joins TRBV4-1 and TRBJ1-1, with a tentative D call TRBD1 (6 bases). V shed 2 bases and J shed 4 bases, with 14 bases lying between them. From germline, CDR1 is MGHRA and CDR2 YSYEKL. This CDR3 spans 15 amino acids. For the CDR3, the DNA is TGCGCCAGCAGCCAAACGACAGGATCGGGCACTGAAGCTTTCTTT. This gives the protein CASSQTTGSGTEAFF.

The rearrangement links TRBV7-2 to TRBJ1-1; D uncertain. Germline assignment: CDR1 SGHTA and CDR2 FQGNSA. V was shortened by 3 bases and J by 5 bases, with 7 bases between the two germline ends. CDR3 length equals 12 residues. CDR3 protein: CASSFGLTEAFF. The CDR3 DNA follows: TGTGCCAGCAGCTTCGGTTTAACTGAAGCTTTCTTT.

The chain is built from TRBV9 and TRBJ1-2; D uncertain. This CDR3 is 13 amino acids long. The V end was cut by 0 bases, the J end by 5 bases, with 8 bases between. Germline lookup yields CDR1 SGDLS and CDR2 YYNGEE. For the CDR3, the DNA is TGTGCCAGCAGCGTAGCAGACGGGTATGGCTACACCTTC. Encoded protein: CASSVADGYGYTF.

This chain connects TRBV7-2 to TRBJ2-7, with 11 bases matching TRBD2. Germline assignment: CDR1 SGHTA and CDR2 FQGNSA. The CDR3 sequence is 15 residues long. V trimming: 5 bases; J trimming: 2 bases; junction bases outside the gene matches: 5. The CDR3 coding sequence is TGTGCCAGCAGCAAACTAGCGGGGGACCCCTACGAGCAGTACTTC. It codes for CASSKLAGDPYEQYF.

This chain uses TRBV29-1 with TRBJ2-2, with 11 bases fitting TRBD2. The CDR3 spans 19 residues. V lost 4 bases to trimming and J lost 2 bases; unmatched junction nucleotides: 15. Looked up from germline, CDR1 is SQVTM and CDR2 is ANQGSEA. Here the CDR3 DNA reads TGCAGCGTTGTGGTACTTCGGACTAGCGGGCCCTCCAACACCGGGGAGCTGTTTTTT. Translated: CSVVVLRTSGPSNTGELFF.